This record looks at one T cell receptor beta chain sequence and its context. Its antigen is still unknown. Researchers ran the PCR with 60 Vbeta and 13 Jbeta primers. Generated by immunoSEQ multiplex PCR, the TCRdb table keeps only in-frame clones and is missing some. Of under 200,000 clones listed, approximately 81% were seen once; the top ten hold approximately 2.4%. These data are taken from a study of cytomegalovirus exposure and HLA in healthy donors. General observations from the study: The likely origin of a cluster of highly shared sequence variants was a sequencing artifact. Specific recognition of CMV antigens was confirmed in vitro for a few chains (all CMV-associated).

Looked up from germline, CDR1 is WSHSY and CDR2 is SAAADI. CDR3 length: 14 amino acids. Trimming removed 4 bases from V and 6 bases from J, with 16 bases in between. The V gene is TRBV10-2, the J gene TRBJ2-7; a possible D gene is TRBD1 (5 bases). Sequences were obtained from PBMCs. The sequence came from a female donor in good health and CMV-seronegative. The CDR3 reads CASSVGAGTVEQYF. For the CDR3, the DNA is TGCGCCAGCAGTGTAGGGGCCGGTACGGTCGAGCAGTACTTC.